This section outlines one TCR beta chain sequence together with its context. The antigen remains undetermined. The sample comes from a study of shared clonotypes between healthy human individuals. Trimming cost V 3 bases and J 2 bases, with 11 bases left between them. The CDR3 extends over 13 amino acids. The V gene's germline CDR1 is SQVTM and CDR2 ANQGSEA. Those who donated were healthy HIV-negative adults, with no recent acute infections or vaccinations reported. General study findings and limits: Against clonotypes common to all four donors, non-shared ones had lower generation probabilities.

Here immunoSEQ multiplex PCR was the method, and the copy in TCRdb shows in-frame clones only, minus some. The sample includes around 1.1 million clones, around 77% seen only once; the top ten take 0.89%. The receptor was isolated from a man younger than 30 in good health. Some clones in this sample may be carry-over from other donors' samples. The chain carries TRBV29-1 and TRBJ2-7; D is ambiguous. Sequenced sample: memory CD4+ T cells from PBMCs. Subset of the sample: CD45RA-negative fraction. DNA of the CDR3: TGCAGCGTTGACCCAACGGGCACCTACGAGCAGTACTTC. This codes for CSVDPTGTYEQYF.